Sequencing of this T cell receptor beta chain was carried out in a study of blood T cell repertoires in COVID-19. Study details: Donors in the United States, Italy and Spain gave samples during acute or convalescent COVID-19. Sample material is recorded as cDNA or gDNA derived from T cells, B-cell-depleted T cells, or PBMCs.

V gave up 1 base and J gave up 0 bases; unmatched junction bases: 11. Germline CDR1 and CDR2: KGHDR and SFDVKD. This CDR3 spans 19 amino acids. In the original processing: Amplification of reference gene primers provided the estimated nucleated cell counts. Using immunoSEQ multiplex PCR, the repertoire was profiled, and TCRdb retains in-frame clones only, with some absent. V, J and clone size are those of that table, while D and trimming were read from the DNA. The table includes 150,000 or so clones, 70% to 90% detected once. Input material: PBMCs or T cells enriched from blood (not recorded which). The clonotype originates from a man in his forties or fifties who had recovered from COVID-19. The genes are TRBV24-1 and TRBJ2-5; 9 bases are shared with TRBD2. CDR3 loop: CATSDFEWRGGRYQETQYF. Here the CDR3 DNA reads TGTGCCACCAGTGATTTTGAGTGGCGGGGGGGCCGCTACCAAGAGACCCAGTACTTC.